One sample yielded the 22 T cell receptor beta chains listed below, sequenced in a study of control samples from healthy donors and cancer patients (TCRdb year 2020). Receptor libraries were prepared by the immunoSEQ multiplex PCR assay. The table comes from immuneACCESS by way of TCRdb, which keeps in-frame sequences with V and J called. Part of the clones is missing from these tables; in studies checked, under half for an unresolved V gene and the rest for unknown reasons. Here the sample has 120,000 or so clones; roughly 90% occur a single time. Around 7.6% of the sample is in the top ten clones. The sample was blood. The receptors come from a woman under 30 in good health.

This clone has a single count. This rearrangement joins TRBV11-1 to TRBJ1-1; no definite D call. Trimming removed 1 base from V and 4 bases from J, with 7 bases in between. Germline V CDR1 and CDR2: SGHAT, FQDESV (reference sequence). The CDR3 is made up of 13 amino acids. CDR3 region: CASSLGRGTEAFF. CDR3 DNA sequence: TGTGCCAGCAGCTTAGGCCGGGGCACTGAAGCTTTCTTT.

This chain uses TRBV4-3 with TRBJ1-2, with D perhaps matching TRBD1 (6 bases). Germline lookup yields CDR1 LGHNA and CDR2 YSLEER. Trimming pared 3 bases from V and 5 bases from J, leaving 16 bases between. The CDR3 has 15 residues. CDR3 sequence (DNA): TGCGCCAGCAGCCACTTAACCGGGACAAATTATGGCTACACCTTC. Translating gives CASSHLTGTNYGYTF.

This chain links TRBV6-1 with TRBJ2-7; D is ambiguous. The V end lost 0 bases, the J end lost 0 bases, and 12 bases lay between the germline ends. The CDR3 contains 16 residues. CDR1 and CDR2 (germline): MNHNS, SASEGT. CDR3 sequence (DNA): TGTGCCAGCAGTGAAGCTGTCTTCAGTAGCTCCTACGAGCAGTACTTC. Translation gives CASSEAVFSSSYEQYF.

The genes are TRBV3-1 (or the pseudogene TRBV3-2) and TRBJ2-3, with D possibly TRBD2 on 5 matching bases. Trimming took 10 bases from V and 5 from J, leaving 16 bases between them. The CDR3 contains 13 residues. The germline V gene encodes CDR1 LGHDT and CDR2 YNNKEL (reference sequence). CDR3 nucleotide sequence: TGTGCCACCGCCTTCGAGGGAAAAGATACGCAGTATTTT. It translates to CATAFEGKDTQYF.

The rearrangement links TRBV28 to TRBJ2-1; D is unresolved. The CDR3 covers 12 residues. Germline values: CDR1 MDHEN, CDR2 SYDVKM. The V end lost 6 bases, the J end lost 3 bases, and 6 bases lay between the germline ends. CDR3 DNA sequence: TGTGCCAGCAGCTCTAACTACAATGAGCAGTTCTTC. It codes for CASSSNYNEQFF. The variable domain in full, with the rest retrieved from reference TRBV28 and TRBJ2-1, is DVKVTQSSRYLVKRTGEKVFLECVQDMDHENMFWYRQDPGLGLRLIYFSYDVKMKEKGDIPEGYSVSREKKERFSLILESASTNQTSMYLCASSSNYNEQFFGPGTRLTVL.

This clone came up once. The CDR3 loop reads CASSRLQGQHNEAFF. The CDR3 DNA reads as TGCGCCAGCAGCCGCCTCCAGGGGCAGCACAACGAAGCTTTCTTT. The chain carries TRBV4-3 and TRBJ1-1, with D possibly TRBD1 on 6 matching bases. This CDR3 region has 15 residues. Trimming cost V 4 bases and J 8 bases, with 20 bases left between them. The germline CDR1 and CDR2 sequences are LGHNA and YSLEER.

This rearrangement joins TRBV11-1 to TRBJ2-1, with D possibly matching TRBD2 (6 bases). Germline values: CDR1 SGHAT, CDR2 FQDESV (reference sequence). The CDR3 extends over 16 amino acids. Trimming took 2 bases from V and 5 from J, leaving 16 bases between them. CDR3 protein: CASSLHTSISHNEQFF. The CDR3, as DNA: TGTGCCAGCAGCTTACATACTAGCATAAGTCACAATGAGCAGTTCTTC.

The chain carries TRBV28 and TRBJ2-1; 12 nucleotides line up with TRBD2. Losses at the gene ends were 4 bases for V and 16 bases for J; bases not matched to a gene: 20. CDR1 is MDHEN, CDR2 SYDVKM, per germline. The CDR3 extends over 17 amino acids. DNA for the CDR3: TGTGCCAGCAGTTCCTCCCCCGATCGGCTAGCGGGAGGGCCTCCTTTCTTC. Translation gives CASSSSPDRLAGGPPFF.

The chain has TRBV20-1 and TRBJ2-7; D remains unclear. V lost 0 bases to trimming and J lost 4 bases, with 4 bases between them. Germline V gene sequence: CDR1 DFQATT, CDR2 SNEGSKA (reference sequence). The CDR3 spans 11 residues. DNA for the CDR3: TGCAGTGCTAGAGATCAGTACGAGCAGTACTTC. It yields the protein CSARDQYEQYF.

The rearrangement uses TRBV19 and TRBJ1-5; D uncertain. From germline, CDR1 is LNHDA and CDR2 SQIVND (reference sequence). The CDR3 sequence is 15 residues long. Between the trimmed V and J ends, which lost 3 bases and 0 bases, there was a span of 9 bases. The CDR3 reads CASSMRQDSNQPQHF. As DNA, the CDR3 is TGTGCCAGTAGTATGCGGCAGGATAGCAATCAGCCCCAGCATTTT.

The chain combines TRBV7-9 with TRBJ1-2; TRBD1 matches at 9 bases. Germline V gene lookup returns CDR1 SEHNR and CDR2 FQNEAQ (reference sequence). The CDR3 sequence is 15 residues long. Losses at the gene ends were 6 bases for V and 6 bases for J; bases not matched to a gene: 11. The CDR3 bases are TGTGCCAGCAGTTCCCGGGACAGGGATTTCAATGGCTACACCTTC. Protein sequence: CASSSRDRDFNGYTF.

V is TRBV27 and J is TRBJ1-6; D not certain. V was cut by 3 bases and J by 10 bases, with 7 bases left in between. Germline-derived CDR1 and CDR2 are MNHEY and SMNVEV (reference sequence). CDR3 length: 12 amino acids. CDR3 amino acids: CASSFGGSPLHF. The CDR3, as DNA: TGTGCCAGCAGTTTTGGCGGGTCACCCCTCCACTTT.

V usage is TRBV5-6 and J usage is TRBJ2-7, with D possibly TRBD1 on 6 matching bases. Deletions cut 3 bases from V and 9 bases from J, with 19 bases between. This CDR3 has 14 residues. The germline V gene encodes CDR1 SGHDT and CDR2 YYEEEE. DNA of the CDR3: TGTGCCAGCAGCTATCAGACAGGAAACGCTGGGCAGTACTTC. This gives the protein CASSYQTGNAGQYF. The entire variable domain, with the rest obtained from reference TRBV5-6 and TRBJ2-7, is as follows: DAGVTQSPTHLIKTRGQQVTLRCSPKSGHDTVSWYQQALGQGPQFIFQYYEEEERQRGNFPDRFSGHQFPNYSSELNVNALLLGDSALYLCASSYQTGNAGQYFGPGTRLTVT.

In this sample, this clone turned up a few times. The rearrangement links TRBV21-1 to TRBJ2-7. TRBV21-1 is a pseudogene. This CDR3 has 18 amino acids. The CDR3 bases are TGTGCCAGCAGCAAAAGTAGGTCCTTTGGGCGGAGCTCCTACGAGCAGTACTTC. Translated: CASSKSRSFGRSSYEQYF.

The CDR3 region is CASRHTRGSEQFF. The CDR3 coding sequence is TGTGCCAGCAGACACACTAGGGGCAGTGAGCAGTTCTTC. V gene TRBV7-9 combines with J gene TRBJ2-1; D possibly matches TRBD1 or TRBD2 (5 bases each). The CDR3 extends over 13 amino acids. Germline V gives CDR1 SEHNR, CDR2 FQNEAQ (reference sequence). The V end lost 6 bases, the J end lost 9 bases, and 15 bases lay between the germline ends.

This chain links TRBV30 with TRBJ1-2; D remains unclear. This CDR3 has 11 amino acids. Germline V gene data show CDR1 as GTSNPN and CDR2 as SVGIG (reference sequence). V was pared by 3 bases and J by 8 bases, with 10 bases between. The CDR3 spells CAWSPQIGYTF. CDR3 DNA sequence: TGTGCCTGGAGCCCCCAAATAGGCTACACCTTC.

The chain couples TRBV4-2 to TRBJ2-7, with TRBD1 matching 8 bases. V trimming: 0 bases; J trimming: 4 bases; junction bases outside the gene matches: 5. The CDR3 sequence is 15 residues long. Germline CDR1 LGHNA, CDR2 YNFKEQ. CDR3: CASSQESGGAYEQYF. The CDR3 nucleotides are TGTGCCAGCAGCCAAGAGTCAGGGGGCGCGTACGAGCAGTACTTC.

This chain links TRBV30 with TRBJ1-6, with 8 bases lining up with TRBD1. This CDR3 is 15 amino acids long. Per germline, CDR1 GTSNPN and CDR2 SVGIG (reference sequence). Trimming removed 1 base from V and 5 bases from J; junction bases left unmatched: 4. The CDR3 sequence is CAWSGQGRHNSPLHF. For the CDR3, the DNA is TGTGCCTGGAGTGGACAGGGGAGGCATAATTCACCCCTCCACTTT.

The J gene is TRBJ2-1, the V gene TRBV10-3, with D perhaps TRBD1 (5 bases). V was cut by 2 bases and J by 6 bases, with 11 bases left in between. This CDR3 contains 14 residues. The germline gives CDR1 ENHRY, CDR2 SYGVKD. Here the CDR3 reads CAISEQGIGNEQFF. The DNA of the CDR3 is TGTGCCATCAGTGAGCAGGGAATAGGCAATGAGCAGTTCTTC.

In DNA form, the CDR3 reads TGTGCCAGCAGCCGAACCTGGGGGTACTCTCTTCACGGGTTCTATGGCTACACCTTC. Translating gives CASSRTWGYSLHGFYGYTF. The chain combines TRBV14 with TRBJ1-2; weak D call: TRBD1 (5 bases). Trimming stripped 4 bases from V and 4 bases from J, with 28 bases between. The CDR3 is made up of 19 amino acids. Germline-derived CDR1 and CDR2 are SGHDN and FVKESK. Variable domain in full (rest from reference TRBV14 and TRBJ1-2): EAGVTQFPSHSVIEKGQTVTLRCDPISGHDNLYWYRRVMGKEIKFLLHFVKESKQDESGMPNNRFLAERTGGTYSTLKVQPAELEDSGVYFCASSRTWGYSLHGFYGYTFGSGTRLTVV.

This chain links TRBV5-4 with TRBJ1-1, with D possibly TRBD1 on 5 matching bases. CDR3 length equals 14 residues. Between the trimmed V and J ends, which lost 5 bases and 4 bases, there was a span of 15 bases. Germline V gene lookup returns CDR1 SGHNT and CDR2 YYREEE (reference sequence). Here the CDR3 reads CASSLQGTGTEAFF. DNA of the CDR3: TGTGCCAGCAGTCTTCAAGGGACGGGCACTGAAGCTTTCTTT. The full variable domain, completed using reference TRBV5-4 and TRBJ1-1, is ETGVTQSPTHLIKTRGQQVTLRCSSQSGHNTVSWYQQALGQGPQFIFQYYREEENGRGNFPPRFSGLQFPNYSSELNVNALELDDSALYLCASSLQGTGTEAFFGQGTRLTVV.

The chain uses TRBV28 and TRBJ1-6; D call uncertain. CDR3 length equals 17 residues. Looked up from germline, CDR1 is MDHEN and CDR2 is SYDVKM. V was shortened by 6 bases and J by 7 bases, with 22 bases between the two germline ends. CDR3 sequence: CASSPLLEPTQNSPLHF. Written as DNA, the CDR3 is TGTGCCAGCAGCCCACTTCTGGAGCCTACTCAGAATTCACCCCTCCACTTT.